The entry below describes one T cell receptor beta chain. Here immunoSEQ multiplex PCR was the method, and the copy in TCRdb shows in-frame clones only, minus some. The data contain 470,000 or so clones, approximately 85% of them singletons. V shed 5 bases, J shed 4 bases, and the junction held 9 bases outside the gene matches. The CDR3 consists of 16 residues. CDR1 is SGHVS and CDR2 is FQNEAQ in the germline V gene. The data belong to a study of blood T cell repertoires in COVID-19. The receptor's source is a human donor in a cohort sampled during active COVID-19. Sequencing was carried out using peripheral blood. The chain joins TRBV7-8 to TRBJ2-7, with TRBD2 identical over 12 bases. CDR3 amino acids: CASSTRLAGVEYEQYF. DNA of the CDR3: TGTGCCAGCAGCACCCGACTAGCGGGAGTAGAGTACGAGCAGTACTTC.